The 15 T cell receptor beta chains below were found in one sample sequenced in a study of cytomegalovirus exposure and HLA in healthy donors. Use of 60 Vbeta and 13 Jbeta primers characterized the PCR. Only in-frame clones appear in the TCRdb table, and some are missing; sequencing was by immunoSEQ multiplex PCR. Recorded for this sample: just under 60,000 clones. Source material: PBMCs. The source of these receptors is a male donor in good health and CMV-seronegative.

V gene TRBV7-6 combines with J gene TRBJ1-1, with 7 bases aligning to TRBD1. V lost 5 bases to trimming and J lost 2 bases; unmatched junction nucleotides: 5. There are 14 residues in the CDR3. CDR1 is SGHVS and CDR2 is FNYEAQ in the germline V gene. The CDR3 reads CASSLGTANTEAFF. CDR3 DNA sequence: TGTGCCAGCAGCCTTGGGACAGCTAACACTGAAGCTTTCTTT. The full variable domain, with the rest looked up from reference TRBV7-6 and TRBJ1-1, is GAGVSQSPRYKVTKRGQDVALRCDPISGHVSLYWYRQALGQGPEFLTYFNYEAQQDKSGLPNDRFSAERPEGSISTLTIQRTEQRDSAMYRCASSLGTANTEAFFGQGTRLTVV.

The genes are TRBV6-6 and TRBJ2-1, with a tentative D call TRBD1 (6 bases). The CDR3 runs 12 residues. Per the germline V gene, CDR1 is MNHNY and CDR2 is SVGAGI (reference sequence). Trimming removed 5 bases at V and 8 bases at J, with 10 bases between. The CDR3 DNA reads as TGTGCCAGCAGTCAGGGGTATTATGAGCAGTTCTTC. Translation gives CASSQGYYEQFF.

This chain joins TRBV19 and TRBJ1-5; D is possibly TRBD1 (5 bases). Between the trimmed V and J ends, which lost 3 bases and 2 bases, there was a span of 11 bases. The CDR3 has 15 amino acids. Per the germline V gene, CDR1 is LNHDA and CDR2 is SQIVND (reference sequence). CDR3 amino acids: CASSILQGGNQPQHF. CDR3 nucleotides: TGTGCCAGTAGTATCCTCCAGGGTGGCAATCAGCCCCAGCATTTT.

The chain recombines TRBV5-1 with TRBJ1-1; no clear D. In germline, CDR1 is SGHRS, CDR2 YFSETQ. Between the trimmed V and J ends, which lost 4 bases and 4 bases, there was a span of 17 bases. This CDR3 has 15 residues. The DNA of the CDR3 is TGCGCCAGCAGCCAAGTACCGGGTGGGAGCACTGAAGCTTTCTTT. Translating gives CASSQVPGGSTEAFF.

The V gene is TRBV5-4, the J gene TRBJ2-1; 11 bases map to TRBD2. Germline-derived CDR1 and CDR2 are SGHNT and YYREEE (reference sequence). The CDR3 has 19 amino acids. The trim removed 0 bases at V and 5 bases at J, leaving 13 bases unmatched. The CDR3, as DNA: TGTGCCAGCAGCTTGGATTTTCTAGCGGGGGGCCCTCCCGACAATGAGCAGTTCTTC. Protein sequence: CASSLDFLAGGPPDNEQFF.

This chain uses TRBV28 with TRBJ1-1; D is unresolved. Germline lookup yields CDR1 MDHEN and CDR2 SYDVKM. The CDR3 is 12 amino acids. V lost 6 bases and J 10 bases, leaving 15 bases between the germline ends. CDR3 sequence reads: CASRTPQRIAFF. As DNA, the CDR3 is TGTGCCAGCAGAACTCCACAGAGAATAGCTTTCTTT.

V is TRBV6-6 and J is TRBJ1-4; D is unclear. Trimming pared 6 bases from V and 5 bases from J, leaving 7 bases between. This CDR3 has 12 residues. CDR1 MNHNY and CDR2 SVGAGI come from the germline V gene (reference sequence). CDR3 coding DNA: TGTGCCAGCAGCTCGGGGAATGAAAAACTGTTTTTT. Encoded protein: CASSSGNEKLFF.

V gene TRBV10-3 combines with J gene TRBJ1-5, with D possibly TRBD1 on 5 matching bases. V was shortened by 8 bases and J by 2 bases, with 16 bases between the two germline ends. The CDR3 is 15 amino acids. CDR1 and CDR2 from the germline V gene are ENHRY and SYGVKD. CDR3 DNA sequence: TGTGCCATCCGAGGAGACAGAAACGGCAATCAGCCCCAGCATTTT. It specifies CAIRGDRNGNQPQHF.

On this clone: One junction end disagrees with the germline gene, perhaps due to a read error. The CDR3 nucleotides are TGTGCCAGCTCTAGCCAGGGGTCGAACTCCTACGGGCAGTACTTC. Translated: CASSSQGSNSYGQYF. The chain has TRBV7-2 and TRBJ2-7; a possible D gene is TRBD1 (6 bases). The CDR3 sequence is 15 residues long. Germline lookup yields CDR1 SGHTA and CDR2 FQGNSA.

For the CDR3, the DNA is TGTGCCAGCAGCCCAACCGGGGACTATGGCTACACCTTC. It codes for CASSPTGDYGYTF. V gene TRBV6-5 combines with J gene TRBJ1-2; D not resolved. Germline loops: CDR1 MNHEY, CDR2 SVGAGI. The germline V and J ends were trimmed by 6 bases and 3 bases, with 11 bases remaining between them. CDR3 size: 13 residues.

CDR3 bases: TGTGCCAGCAGCGTAAGATCGAGCGGGAGGAGGGCCAACGTCCTGACTTTC. This gives the protein CASSVRSSGRRANVLTF. This chain connects TRBV5-4 to TRBJ2-6; 9 positions match TRBD2. Trimming removed 4 bases from V and 5 bases from J; junction bases left unmatched: 10. The CDR3 sequence is 17 residues long. Germline lookup yields CDR1 SGHNT and CDR2 YYREEE (reference sequence). Full variable domain (remainder filled in from reference TRBV5-4 and TRBJ2-6): ETGVTQSPTHLIKTRGQQVTLRCSSQSGHNTVSWYQQALGQGPQFIFQYYREEENGRGNFPPRFSGLQFPNYSSELNVNALELDDSALYLCASSVRSSGRRANVLTFGAGSRLTVL.

CDR3 region: CASSTRTGGNYGYTF. CDR3 coding DNA: TGCGCCAGCAGCACCCGGACAGGGGGCAACTATGGCTACACCTTC. The chain has TRBV4-1 and TRBJ1-2; TRBD1 matches 11 bases. CDR3 length equals 15 residues. In germline, CDR1 is MGHRA, CDR2 YSYEKL. Trimming removed 5 bases from V and 2 bases from J; junction bases left unmatched: 4.

The rearrangement links TRBV5-6 to TRBJ2-2, with D perhaps matching TRBD1 (6 bases). The CDR3 covers 14 residues. V lost 3 bases to trimming and J lost 4 bases, with 10 bases between them. Per the germline V gene, CDR1 is SGHDT and CDR2 is YYEEEE. CDR3 loop: CASSYPGATGELFF. CDR3 coding DNA: TGTGCCAGCAGCTACCCAGGGGCCACCGGGGAGCTGTTTTTT.

The V call is TRBV15, the J call TRBJ2-5, with a possible D match to TRBD1 (5 bases). The DNA end favors TRBJ2-7, so the J call may be wrong. CDR3 size: 15 residues. Germline V gene sequence: CDR1 LNHNV, CDR2 YYDKDF (reference sequence). The CDR3 DNA sequence: TGTGCCACCAGCAGAGAGAGGCAGGGCGCCTACGAGCAGTACTTC. This encodes CATSRERQGAYEQYF.

The chain carries TRBV6-5 and TRBJ2-4, with 9 positions matching TRBD1. This CDR3 region has 15 residues. J was trimmed by 2 bases and V by 5 bases; bases with no gene match: 4. CDR1 and CDR2 (germline): MNHEY, SVGAGI. The CDR3 sequence: CASSPGTGTKNIQYF. DNA of the CDR3: TGTGCCAGCAGTCCCGGGACAGGGACCAAAAACATTCAGTACTTC.